This T cell receptor beta chain emerged from a study of T cells after yellow fever vaccination (dated by TCRdb to the late 2010s). Study-level background: The SMART-Seq v4 Ultra Low Input RNA kit was used to prepare libraries from fractions with low cell numbers. To track T-cell clones before and after primary and booster YFV17D yellow fever vaccination, bulk TCR alpha and beta repertoires were sequenced longitudinally. Two healthy male donors made up the cohort, one aged 18 to 29 years and the other aged 30 to 40 years. Blood was collected at multiple timepoints before and after primary and secondary immunization, and bulk PBMC replicates and cell subsets were isolated. What the authors observed across the whole study: Only a couple of donors were included in the study, so the extent to which the findings can be generalized is limited. A small fraction of clonotypes showed up in both the CD4 and CD8 compartments, probably as a result of convergent recombination. Compared with the primary T-cell response, the secondary T-cell response was faster but weaker, reaching its peak on day 5 rather than on day 15. After the booster, most of the clones that had expanded following primary vaccination were detected again (approximately 95% of CD4 and 80% to 90% of CD8), which suggests that memory was broadly maintained. Computational filtering was required because FACS-sorted repertoires could contain abundant contaminating clonotypes from the bulk population.

Comment on this clonotype: The clone's antigen remains unknown. Base qualities are missing; no much larger clone stands one base away.

Trimming leaves V shorter by 0 bases and J shorter by 4 bases, with the junction holding 5 bases beyond the gene matches. CDR3 length: 14 amino acids, cysteine to phenylalanine. Just CDR3 DNA is preserved here, 42 bases in frame from base 1. The CDR1 and CDR2 encoded by the germline V gene (reference sequence) are DFQATT and SNEGSKA. TCR cDNA was made using 5'RACE template switching, a step that added a universal primer site and unique molecular identifiers. Priming of cDNA synthesis was performed from both the TCR alpha and TCR beta constant segments. Library amplification involved two PCR steps, and the second step added sample barcodes and sequencing adapters. Sequencing of libraries was done on Illumina HiSeq 2500 (2x100 bp) or NovaSeq (2x150 bp). Regarding the original processing steps: MIGEC handled demultiplexing of reads and collapsing into UMI consensus sequences, while MiXCR performed V(D)J alignment. Vaccine-responding clonotypes were identified with edgeR using replicate PBMC samples, with FDR below 0.01 and a log2 fold change above 5 up to day 15 being required. Bulk clonotypes were assigned CD4 or CD8 identity according to which sequenced CD4 or CD8 repertoire held them at higher abundance. TCRdb redid the processing of the public reads, applying fastp at Q25 and MiXCR, and retained in-frame beta chains. Rows matching on CDR3 protein sequence are summarized as one entry with the most common DNA and genes. The V and J calls and clone size are TCRdb's, not the authors'. This sample has about 500,000 distinct CDR3 sequences in its table, and less than 20% of those were observed once. Roughly a sixth of the sample is taken by the ten largest.

The treatment or condition label, as the study defines it: live attenuated yellow fever vaccine strain. At every blood-draw timepoint, two biological replicates of bulk PBMCs were collected. PBMCs were isolated from peripheral blood using a standard Ficoll-Paque protocol. TriZol was used to extract RNA from bulk PBMCs, from CD4 and CD8 fractions, and from dextramer-positive and dextramer-negative fractions. The sequence came from a man younger than 35 who received the YFV17D yellow fever vaccine. The source was PBMCs, collected roughly 5 days after the first yellow fever vaccination. The chain employs TRBV20-1 and TRBJ1-2; 7 of the junction bases match TRBD1. This receptor has the CDR3 CSAREGTATYGYTF. The DNA reads TGCAGTGCTAGAGAAGGGACAGCCACCTATGGCTACACCTTC.